These 24 T cell receptor beta chains were sequenced from one sample in a study of a mutant IDH1 vaccine in newly diagnosed glioma. Antigens of these TCRs are unknown. Profiling relied on immunoSEQ multiplex PCR, and the TCRdb table lists in-frame clones only, not all of them. This sample carries approximately 100,000 clones, around nine tenths of them seen once, and the ten largest clones take 0.6% to 0.95%. The time point: week 47, end of study. Each dose of the vaccine consisted of 300 ug of mutant IDH1 20-mer peptide, with topical imiquimod. The sequencing used PBMCs, collected from a glioma patient whose treatment included an IDH1 peptide vaccine. The receptors stem from a woman aged 45 to 65 with glioma.

This clone was observed once. The V and J genes are TRBV28 and TRBJ2-7; D gene unclear. Germline CDR1 is MDHEN and CDR2 is SYDVKM. The ends were cut back, 10 bases at V and 3 bases at J, with 19 bases in the middle. The CDR3 contains 14 residues. CDR3 coding DNA: TGTGCCATCCAGCCGAACTCTCTCGGCTACGAGCAGTACTTC. Its translation is CAIQPNSLGYEQYF.

This clone has only a few counts. The chain is built from TRBV6-1 and TRBJ2-5; either TRBD1 or TRBD2 may fit D (5 bases each). Judging by the DNA end, TRBJ2-7 fits better; the J call may be wrong. The germline CDR1 and CDR2 sequences are MNHNS and SASEGT. The CDR3 totals 16 residues. CDR3 protein: CASSEDLGTVVYEQYF. The CDR3 DNA reads TGTGCCAGCAGTGAAGATCTTGGGACGGTCGTCTACGAGCAGTACTTC.

This clone was seen once. The J gene is TRBJ2-7, the V gene TRBV5-4; 10 positions match TRBD1. The V segment lost 1 base and the J segment 7 bases; nucleotides outside the gene matches: 8. The CDR3 loop spans 15 amino acids. CDR1 SGHNT and CDR2 YYREEE come from the germline V gene (reference sequence). CDR3 in amino acids: CASSLYDRGHGEQYF. CDR3 nucleotide sequence: TGTGCCAGCAGCTTGTATGACAGGGGGCACGGTGAGCAGTACTTC.

The rearrangement joins TRBV5-4 to TRBJ1-1; unclear D gene. CDR1 and CDR2 from the germline V gene are SGHNT and YYREEE (reference sequence). CDR3 length equals 14 residues. Trimming removed 1 base from V and 4 bases from J, with 11 bases in between. CDR3 in amino acids: CASSLRGAGTEAFF. The DNA for the CDR3 is TGTGCCAGCAGCTTGAGAGGCGCGGGCACTGAAGCTTTCTTT.

The chain employs TRBV20-1 and TRBJ1-3; D is ambiguous. Trimming pared 5 bases from V and 3 bases from J, leaving 5 bases between. Germline CDR1 reads DFQATT; CDR2 reads SNEGSKA (reference sequence). CDR3 length: 11 residues. This CDR3 reads CSAGSGNTIYF. Here the CDR3 DNA reads TGCAGTGCTGGAAGTGGAAACACCATATATTTT.

V is TRBV5-1 and J is TRBJ2-3; 9 bases map to TRBD1. This CDR3 is 15 amino acids long. J was trimmed by 2 bases and V by 6 bases; bases with no gene match: 7. From germline, CDR1 is SGHRS and CDR2 YFSETQ. CDR3 sequence: CASNTGTGYTDTQYF. The CDR3 DNA reads as TGCGCCAGCAACACCGGGACAGGGTACACAGATACGCAGTATTTT.

The chain employs TRBV5-1 and TRBJ2-4; D is possibly TRBD1 (6 bases). The CDR3 has 14 residues. Germline V lookup: CDR1 SGHRS, CDR2 YFSETQ. V lost 0 bases and J 4 bases, leaving 8 bases between the germline ends. The CDR3 DNA reads TGCGCCAGCAGCTTGGATACAGGGAAAAACATTCAGTACTTC. Amino acids: CASSLDTGKNIQYF.

The chain recombines TRBV5-1 with TRBJ2-5, with D possibly called TRBD1 or TRBD2 (6 bases each). CDR1 and CDR2 (germline): SGHRS, YFSETQ. The CDR3 has 15 residues. V lost 2 bases and J lost 4, with 15 bases in between. The CDR3 sequence is CASSLVQGGIETQYF. The CDR3 nucleotides are TGCGCCAGCAGCTTAGTACAGGGCGGGATAGAGACCCAGTACTTC.

V and J are TRBV7-3 and TRBJ2-2; perhaps D is TRBD1 or TRBD2 (5 bases each). Trimming took off 4 bases at V and 4 bases at J, with 7 bases between the two ends. Germline CDR1 SGHTA, CDR2 FQGTGA. This CDR3 is 13 amino acids long. CDR3 region: CASSSGGTGELFF. The CDR3 DNA sequence: TGTGCCAGCAGCTCTGGGGGCACCGGGGAGCTGTTTTTT.

As regards this clone: The sample holds other DNA sequences that translate to the same CDR3. The chain combines TRBV7-9 with TRBJ1-4, with TRBD1 matching 9 bases. The CDR3 sequence is 14 residues long. CDR1 SEHNR and CDR2 FQNEAQ come from the germline V gene (reference sequence). With 3 bases clipped from V and 5 bases from J, the junction kept 1 base outside the gene matches. Written as DNA, the CDR3 is TGTGCCAGCAGCTTGGGACAGGGCAATGAAAAACTGTTTTTT. It translates to CASSLGQGNEKLFF.

The rearrangement links TRBV7-9 to TRBJ1-1; no firm D call. Per the germline V gene, CDR1 is SEHNR and CDR2 is FQNEAQ (reference sequence). CDR3 length: 16 residues. V was clipped by 4 bases and J by 1 base, with 16 bases between them. The DNA of the CDR3 is TGTGCCAGCAGCTCCAACCCCAGCAGTTCGAACACTGAAGCTTTCTTT. It is translated as CASSSNPSSSNTEAFF.

On this clone: Its ends do not fully match the called genes, so a read error is possible. The chain employs TRBV7-8 and TRBJ2-3, with 10 positions matching TRBD2. The CDR3 totals 14 residues. The germline V gene encodes CDR1 SGHVS and CDR2 FQNEAQ. The CDR3 here is CASSLAGGSGTQYF. The DNA of the CDR3 is TGTGCCAGCAGTTTAGCGGGGGGCTCTGGTACGCAGTATTTT.

The V and J genes are TRBV2 and TRBJ1-5; D may be TRBD1 (6 bases). With 6 bases removed from V and 7 bases from J, the gap between germline ends came to 13 bases. The CDR3 runs 13 residues. CDR1 is SNHLY, CDR2 FYNNEI, per germline. The CDR3 nucleotides are TGTGCCAGCAGCGAGGGGGTTGGACAGCCCCAGCATTTT. This gives the protein CASSEGVGQPQHF.

This clone appeared a few times. The genes are TRBV9 and TRBJ2-3, with 7 bases that match TRBD2. The CDR3 is 15 residues long. Germline-derived CDR1 and CDR2 are SGDLS and YYNGEE. The junction had 5 bases not matched to a gene; V was cut back by 0 bases and J by 4 bases. This CDR3 reads CASSVVGLEADTQYF. The CDR3 DNA reads TGTGCCAGCAGCGTAGTAGGACTAGAAGCAGATACGCAGTATTTT. Filled out from reference TRBV9 and TRBJ2-3, the complete variable domain reads DSGVTQTPKHLITATGQRVTLRCSPRSGDLSVYWYQQSLDQGLQFLIQYYNGEERAKGNILERFSAQQFPDLHSELNLSSLELGDSALYFCASSVVGLEADTQYFGPGTRLTVL.

The V call is TRBV28, the J call TRBJ2-4; TRBD1 matches at 10 bases. The CDR3 spans 14 residues. The V gene end was trimmed by 2 bases and the J gene end by 8 bases; junction bases not matched to a gene: 3. Germline lookup yields CDR1 MDHEN and CDR2 SYDVKM. The CDR3 coding sequence is TGTGCCAGCAGTTTAGGACAGGGGGATGACATTCAGTACTTC. Protein product: CASSLGQGDDIQYF. The full variable domain, its missing parts supplied by reference TRBV28 and TRBJ2-4, is DVKVTQSSRYLVKRTGEKVFLECVQDMDHENMFWYRQDPGLGLRLIYFSYDVKMKEKGDIPEGYSVSREKKERFSLILESASTNQTSMYLCASSLGQGDDIQYFGAGTRLSVL.

V is TRBV6-5 and J is TRBJ2-1; no clear D gene. The length of the CDR3 is 16 residues. CDR1 MNHEY and CDR2 SVGAGI come from the germline V gene. V dropped 2 bases and J dropped 0 bases, with 11 bases sitting between them. The CDR3 reads CASSYGFVSSYNEQFF. The DNA for the CDR3 is TGTGCCAGCAGTTACGGGTTTGTGAGCTCCTACAATGAGCAGTTCTTC.

This clone was recorded a few times. The chain employs TRBV12-5 and TRBJ2-7; the D is unclear. This CDR3 region has 15 residues. Germline CDR1 is LGHNT and CDR2 is FRNRAP. Trimming removed 1 base at V and 9 bases at J, with 19 bases between. The CDR3 nucleotides read TGTGCTAGTGGTTTGGGGGCGCGCGAGGCGTATGGGCAGTACTTC. Translating it yields CASGLGAREAYGQYF.

V and J are TRBV27 and TRBJ2-7; a weak D match, TRBD2 (5 bases). This CDR3 has 13 residues. Trimming took off 5 bases at V and 1 base at J, with 9 bases between the two ends. CDR1 is MNHEY, CDR2 SMNVEV, per germline (reference sequence). The CDR3 bases are TGTGCCAGCAGTAGCGGACCATCCTACGAGCAGTACTTC. As protein: CASSSGPSYEQYF.

V usage is TRBV30 and J usage is TRBJ1-6; D is uncertain. CDR1 and CDR2 from the germline V gene are GTSNPN and SVGIG (reference sequence). The CDR3 loop spans 13 amino acids. V lost 0 bases to trimming and J lost 5 bases, with 5 bases between them. The CDR3 is CAWSVQNNSPLHF. The CDR3 nucleotides read TGTGCCTGGAGTGTCCAGAATAATTCACCCCTCCACTTT.

This clone was picked up one time. The chain's CDR3 is CASSLTREGSADTQYF. As DNA, the CDR3 is TGTGCCAGCAGCTTAACCCGGGAGGGCAGCGCAGATACGCAGTATTTT. The chain recombines TRBV7-3 with TRBJ2-3, with 8 bases fitting TRBD2. The CDR3 totals 16 residues. Per the germline V gene, CDR1 is SGHTA and CDR2 is FQGTGA. V lost 0 bases and J lost 4; bases outside the gene matches: 6. The full variable domain, completed using reference TRBV7-3 and TRBJ2-3, is GAGVSQTPSNKVTEKGKYVELRCDPISGHTALYWYRQSLGQGPEFLIYFQGTGAADDSGLPNDRFFAVRPEGSVSTLKIQRTERGDSAVYLCASSLTREGSADTQYFGPGTRLTVL.

The rearrangement uses TRBV12-1 and TRBJ1-6; TRBD1, as called in the table, went unchecked against the DNA. TRBV12-1 is assigned pseudogene status. The CDR3 runs 16 residues. The CDR3 is CASSRDREAYNSPLHF. The CDR3 nucleotides are TGTGCCAGCAGCAGGGACAGGGAAGCCTATAATTCACCCCTCCACTTT.

This chain joins TRBV6-1 and TRBJ1-3; D might be TRBD1 (6 bases). Trimming removed 4 bases from V and 8 bases from J, with 12 bases in between. Germline CDR1 and CDR2: MNHNS and SASEGT. CDR3 size: 13 residues. The CDR3 DNA reads as TGTGCCAGCAGTGGGACAGCTTCTTACACCATATATTTT. Protein product: CASSGTASYTIYF.

The chain joins TRBV9 to TRBJ1-3, with D possibly TRBD1 on 5 matching bases. The V and J ends lost 0 bases and 2 bases respectively, with 12 bases between them. The germline gives CDR1 SGDLS, CDR2 YYNGEE. The CDR3 spans 16 residues. As DNA, the CDR3 is TGTGCCAGCAGCGTAGATCTGCAGGGTACTGGAAACACCATATATTTT. Its translation: CASSVDLQGTGNTIYF.

CDR3 in amino acids: CASSYTGGGTGELFF. The CDR3 region has the DNA TGTGCCAGCAGTTACACAGGGGGTGGGACCGGGGAGCTGTTTTTT. The chain recombines TRBV6-5 with TRBJ2-2; 8 bases match TRBD1. V was pared by 2 bases and J by 5 bases, with 4 bases of the junction left unmatched. This CDR3 comprises 15 residues. Germline CDR1 MNHEY, CDR2 SVGAGI.